This T cell receptor (beta chain) was profiled in a study of shared clonotypes between healthy human individuals. Some clones are missing from TCRdb's copy, which holds only in-frame ones; the method was immunoSEQ multiplex PCR. The repertoire consists of some 1.5 million clones, with 95% to 99% occurring once and the leading ten covering 0.4% to 0.55%. This sequence originates from a man in his thirties or forties in good health. The sequenced sample consisted of naive CD4+ T cells sorted from blood. Subset indicated: CD45RA+ positively selected.

The CDR3, as DNA: TGTGCCAGCAGCGCTCTGGTGTACTCCTACGAGCAGTACTTC. Translation: CASSALVYSYEQYF. This chain links TRBV2 with TRBJ2-7; D is ambiguous. CDR1 is SNHLY and CDR2 is FYNNEI in the germline V gene. The CDR3 has 14 amino acids. Trimming cost V 6 bases and J 0 bases, with 12 bases left between them.